What follows are 26 T cell receptor beta chains derived from one specimen sequenced in a study of metastatic and nonmetastatic thyroid tumors. MiXCR reprocessed the PCR reads for TCRdb. The data contain roughly 28,000 clones, roughly 24% of them singletons. Treatment of any kind had been given to no patient before thyroid surgery. The sample comprised blood. Receptors originate from a female donor with papillary thyroid cancer or a benign thyroid nodule (not recorded which). Some clones in this sample may be carry-over from other donors' samples.

This clone occurred many times. The V call is TRBV5-6, the J call TRBJ2-2; 7 nucleotides agree with TRBD2. CDR1 SGHDT and CDR2 YYEEEE come from the germline V gene. J gave up 5 bases and V 0 bases, and 7 bases lay outside the gene matches. The CDR3 runs to 16 residues. This CDR3 is CASSLEAGVGTGELFF. The CDR3 DNA sequence: TGTGCCAGCAGCTTGGAGGCGGGAGTAGGGACCGGGGAGCTGTTTTTT.

This clone was recorded a few times. The CDR3 loop reads CASSEWGYLGRPDTQYF. In nucleotides, the CDR3 is TGTGCCAGCAGTGAATGGGGCTACTTGGGGCGGCCAGATACGCAGTATTTT. V is TRBV6-1 and J is TRBJ2-3, with a tentative D call TRBD1 (5 bases). Germline V gene lookup returns CDR1 MNHNS and CDR2 SASEGT. CDR3 length equals 17 residues. Trimming pared 2 bases from V and 4 bases from J, leaving 19 bases between.

This rearrangement joins TRBV6-1 to TRBJ2-5; either TRBD1 or TRBD2 may supply D (6 bases each). V lost 7 bases to trimming and J lost 3 bases, with 18 bases between them. There are 15 residues in the CDR3. Looked up from germline, CDR1 is MNHNS and CDR2 is SASEGT. Here the CDR3 DNA reads TGTGCCAGCAATAGGAGGGGGTGGTTCGAAGAGACCCAGTACTTC. It is translated as CASNRRGWFEETQYF.

Note on this clone: The limits of the CDR3 on the DNA are not certain, so only TCRdb's listed CDR3 is given. The chain links TRBV28 to TRBJ2-7; the table's D call TRBD2 went unverified against the DNA. The germline V gene has CDR1 MDHEN and CDR2 SYDVKM. The CDR3 has 15 residues if both end residues are counted. The CDR3 sequence is CAIYQCSAGSYEQYF.

This clone was seen a handful of times. This chain joins TRBV6-5 and TRBJ2-7; possible D gene TRBD2, 5 bases. This CDR3 spans 16 amino acids. V dropped 0 bases and J dropped 2 bases, with 14 bases sitting between them. From germline, CDR1 is MNHEY and CDR2 SVGAGI. The CDR3, as DNA: TGTGCCAGCAGTTACTCTCCGGACCTGCGGGCCTACGAGCAGTACTTC. Translating gives CASSYSPDLRAYEQYF.

This clone is categorized as medium-sized (0.01 to 0.1%). V is TRBV12-3 or TRBV12-4 and J is TRBJ2-1; weak D call: TRBD2 (6 bases). CDR3 size: 14 residues. V gave up 7 bases and J gave up 2 bases, with 12 bases separating them. The CDR3: CASTSGRTYNEQFF. CDR3 nucleotide sequence: TGTGCCAGCACCTCGGGGAGGACCTACAATGAGCAGTTCTTC.

The chain recombines TRBV12-3 or TRBV12-4 with TRBJ2-5; 14 bases are shared with TRBD2. The V segment lost 7 bases and the J segment 5 bases; nucleotides outside the gene matches: 6. CDR3 length: 15 residues. The CDR3, as DNA: TGTGCCAGCACCGCGACTAGCGGGAGGGGGGAGACCCAGTACTTC. It encodes CASTATSGRGETQYF.

This clone was observed at least ten times. The gene calls are TRBV5-5 and TRBJ2-3; D may be TRBD1 (5 bases). The CDR3 runs to 14 residues. Germline CDR1 and CDR2: SGHKS and YYEKEE (reference sequence). Trimming removed 2 bases at V and 4 bases at J, with 11 bases between. The DNA for the CDR3 is TGTGCCAGCAGCTTCCAGGGTTTCTCAGATACGCAGTATTTT. Amino acids: CASSFQGFSDTQYF.

This clone ranks as medium-sized. V gene TRBV11-3 combines with J gene TRBJ2-2; D not certain. The germline CDR1 and CDR2 sequences are SGHNT and YENEEA. V was trimmed by 7 bases and J by 1 base, leaving 4 bases between them. The CDR3 contains 12 residues. The CDR3 loop is CASKGNTGELFF. DNA of the CDR3: TGTGCCAGCAAAGGGAACACCGGGGAGCTGTTTTTT.

Relative to its sample, this clone is medium-sized. Different DNA sequences within this sample yield the same CDR3. The chain uses TRBV19 and TRBJ1-2; 10 nucleotides line up with TRBD1. Per germline, CDR1 LNHDA and CDR2 SQIVND (reference sequence). J gave up 4 bases and V 4 bases, and 6 bases lay outside the gene matches. The CDR3 covers 15 residues. CDR3 loop: CASSRQGAIGYGYTF. CDR3 coding DNA: TGTGCCAGTAGTAGACAGGGGGCGATCGGCTATGGCTACACCTTC.

This clone appeared many times. The rearrangement links TRBV2 to TRBJ2-5, with a possible D match to TRBD1 (7 bases). CDR3 length: 14 residues. Trimming shortened V by 11 bases and J by 6 bases, and 22 bases separated the two germline ends. Germline values: CDR1 SNHLY, CDR2 FYNNEI. The CDR3: CAAQTGEVVKTQYF. DNA of the CDR3: TGTGCCGCACAAACAGGGGAGGTGGTAAAGACCCAGTACTTC.

This clone was counted at least ten times. The chain employs TRBV18 and TRBJ1-5; tentative D call: TRBD1 (5 bases). Germline CDR1 KGHSH, CDR2 LQKENI. The CDR3 is 13 residues long. Trimming took off 3 bases at V and 6 bases at J, with 9 bases between the two ends. The CDR3 region has the DNA TGTGCCAGCTCACCGGTGCAGGGTCAGCCCCAGCATTTT. Its translation is CASSPVQGQPQHF.

This clone was recorded many times. The CDR3: CASSPGLVPDTQYF. The CDR3 DNA sequence: TGTGCCAGCAGCCCCGGACTAGTTCCAGATACGCAGTATTTT. The chain is built from TRBV7-2 and TRBJ2-3; TRBD2 matches 7 bases. The CDR3 extends over 14 amino acids. The V segment lost 5 bases and the J segment 4 bases; nucleotides outside the gene matches: 6. CDR1 and CDR2 from the germline V gene are SGHTA and FQGNSA.

This clone was counted at least ten times. This same CDR3 is encoded by further DNA sequences in the sample. The chain employs TRBV2 and TRBJ1-4; 7 nucleotides line up with TRBD1. The germline V gene encodes CDR1 SNHLY and CDR2 FYNNEI. V lost 6 bases to trimming and J lost 7 bases; unmatched junction nucleotides: 11. The CDR3 is 15 residues long. This chain's CDR3 is CASRSTDRASEKLFF. CDR3 coding DNA: TGTGCCAGCAGGAGTACCGACAGGGCGTCTGAAAAACTGTTTTTT. Full variable domain (missing parts from reference TRBV2 and TRBJ1-4): EPEVTQTPSHQVTQMGQEVILRCVPISNHLYFYWYRQILGQKVEFLVSFYNNEISEKSEIFDDQFSVERPDGSNFTLKIRSTKLEDSAMYFCASRSTDRASEKLFFGSGTQLSVL.

Points on this clone: As the CDR3 is not closed by the conserved phenylalanine or tryptophan, this likely results from a read error. No DNA is shown, since the ends of the CDR3 on it are uncertain; the CDR3 is the one TCRdb lists. The CDR3 spells CSARDRRGDL. The chain is built from TRBV20-1 and TRBJ2-3; TRBD1 is the table's D call and was not checked against the DNA. CDR1 and CDR2 (germline): DFQATT, SNEGSKA (reference sequence). The CDR3 is 10 amino acids in total, end residues counted.

This clone showed up just a few times. The chain employs TRBV12-3 or TRBV12-4 and TRBJ1-6; D gene ambiguous. This CDR3 is built from 12 residues. V lost 6 bases and J 7 bases, leaving 7 bases between the germline ends. The CDR3 DNA is TGTGCCAGCAGCATCGCCAATTCACCCCTCCACTTT. Its translation is CASSIANSPLHF.

J is TRBJ1-3 and V is TRBV28; tentatively, D is TRBD1 (6 bases). Trimming took 5 bases from V and 4 from J, leaving 15 bases between them. The CDR3 totals 15 residues. The germline V gene has CDR1 MDHEN and CDR2 SYDVKM. CDR3 protein: CASSPSGGLGNTIYF. The CDR3 DNA is TGTGCCAGCAGTCCTTCCGGGGGGCTGGGAAACACCATATATTTT. Full variable domain (remainder filled in from reference TRBV28 and TRBJ1-3): DVKVTQSSRYLVKRTGEKVFLECVQDMDHENMFWYRQDPGLGLRLIYFSYDVKMKEKGDIPEGYSVSREKKERFSLILESASTNQTSMYLCASSPSGGLGNTIYFGEGSWLTVV.

The V call is TRBV11-2, the J call TRBJ2-3; 10 positions agree with TRBD2. The germline V gene has CDR1 SGHAT and CDR2 FQNNGV. V was pared by 4 bases and J by 6 bases, with 7 bases of the junction left unmatched. This CDR3 contains 15 residues. CDR3 nucleotide sequence: TGTGCCAGCAGCTCGGGGACTAGCGTAGGGGATACGCAGTATTTT. The encoded protein is CASSSGTSVGDTQYF.

This clone has a handful of counts. The gene calls are TRBV29-1 and TRBJ1-1, with no clear D. CDR1 and CDR2 (germline): SQVTM, ANQGSEA. The CDR3 consists of 14 residues. The germline V and J ends were trimmed by 7 bases and 4 bases, with 19 bases remaining between them. In DNA, the CDR3 is TGCAGCGGGGTTGAGTGGCTCTCCAGCACTGAAGCTTTCTTT. It yields the protein CSGVEWLSSTEAFF.

This clone was observed many times. The chain is built from TRBV7-3 and TRBJ1-6; possible D gene TRBD1, 5 bases. This CDR3 is 16 amino acids long. V shed 5 bases and J shed 5 bases, with 16 bases lying between them. Germline CDR1 is SGHTA and CDR2 is FQGTGA. Written as DNA, the CDR3 is TGTGCCAGCAGCCCTCTGAGCAGGGCCAATAATTCACCCCTCCACTTT. Amino acids: CASSPLSRANNSPLHF.

The chain links TRBV4-1 to TRBJ1-1; the match to TRBD1 covers 7 bases. This CDR3 region has 19 residues. Trimming cost V 3 bases and J 4 bases; bases outside gene matches: 20. Germline CDR1 and CDR2: MGHRA and YSYEKL. The CDR3 reads CASSHGAGDRRKGSTEAFF. The CDR3 DNA follows: TGCGCCAGCAGCCATGGGGCGGGGGACAGACGAAAGGGGTCCACTGAAGCTTTCTTT.

The CDR3 DNA follows: TGTGCCAGCAGTAGAGGGGATGGCTACACCTTC. This sequence encodes CASSRGDGYTF. This chain connects TRBV12-3 or TRBV12-4 to TRBJ1-2; D perhaps matches TRBD1 (5 bases). Trimming removed 5 bases at V and 6 bases at J, with 7 bases between. CDR3 length: 11 residues.

This clone was seen at least ten times. CDR3 bases: TGTGCCAGCAGCCGCGATTTATATAATCCCGGGACCACCGAAGAGACCCAGTACTTC. It specifies CASSRDLYNPGTTEETQYF. V gene TRBV11-1 combines with J gene TRBJ2-5; D might be TRBD1 or TRBD2, each matching 5 bases. Trimming removed 5 bases from V and 3 bases from J, with 28 bases in between. The CDR3 length is 19 residues. Germline V gene lookup returns CDR1 SGHAT and CDR2 FQDESV (reference sequence).

This clone was found many times. This chain connects TRBV13 to TRBJ1-6; D gene uncertain. V lost 5 bases to trimming and J lost 7 bases, with 9 bases between them. The length of the CDR3 is 13 residues. Per the germline V gene, CDR1 is PRHDT and CDR2 is FYEKMQ (reference sequence). CDR3 residues: CASSQSRNSPLHF. The CDR3 nucleotides are TGTGCCAGCAGCCAATCCCGGAATTCACCCCTCCACTTT.

This clone was seen ten or more times. This chain uses TRBV5-4 with TRBJ1-6, with D uncertain. Trimming removed 0 bases at V and 9 bases at J, with 13 bases between. Germline V lookup: CDR1 SGHNT, CDR2 YYREEE (reference sequence). The CDR3 spans 15 residues. Here the CDR3 DNA reads TGTGCCAGCAGCTTGGTATCAGGTGTTCGTTCACCCCTCCACTTT. Protein product: CASSLVSGVRSPLHF. Using reference TRBV5-4 and TRBJ1-6 for the parts outside the CDR3, the full variable domain is ETGVTQSPTHLIKTRGQQVTLRCSSQSGHNTVSWYQQALGQGPQFIFQYYREEENGRGNFPPRFSGLQFPNYSSELNVNALELDDSALYLCASSLVSGVRSPLHFGNGTRLTVT.

The chain combines TRBV18 with TRBJ2-3, with 15 bases identical to TRBD2. Trimming took 5 bases from V and 5 from J; bases not matched to a gene: 5. The CDR3 spans 16 residues. The germline gives CDR1 KGHSH, CDR2 LQKENI. The CDR3 nucleotides are TGTGCCAGCTCATCGGGACTAGCGGGAGGTCAAGATACGCAGTATTTT. This translates into CASSSGLAGGQDTQYF.